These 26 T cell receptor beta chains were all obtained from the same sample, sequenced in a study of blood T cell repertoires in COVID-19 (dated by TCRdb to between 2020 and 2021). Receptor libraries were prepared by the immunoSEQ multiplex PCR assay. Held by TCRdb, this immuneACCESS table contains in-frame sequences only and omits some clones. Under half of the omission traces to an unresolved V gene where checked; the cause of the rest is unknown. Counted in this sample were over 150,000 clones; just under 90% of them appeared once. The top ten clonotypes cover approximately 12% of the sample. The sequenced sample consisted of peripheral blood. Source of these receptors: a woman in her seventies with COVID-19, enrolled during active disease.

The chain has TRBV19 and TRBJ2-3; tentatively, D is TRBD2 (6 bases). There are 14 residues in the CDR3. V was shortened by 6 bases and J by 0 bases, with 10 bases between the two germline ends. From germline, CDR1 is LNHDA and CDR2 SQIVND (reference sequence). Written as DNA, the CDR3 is TGTGCCAGTAGAAAGGGGACTAGCACAGATACGCAGTATTTT. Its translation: CASRKGTSTDTQYF.

CDR3 coding DNA: TGTGCCAGCAGTCGGACAGGGGATCCTGGAAACACCATATATTTT. Residues: CASSRTGDPGNTIYF. The chain couples TRBV6-5 to TRBJ1-3, with 9 nucleotides matching TRBD1. Germline lookup yields CDR1 MNHEY and CDR2 SVGAGI. J was trimmed by 2 bases and V by 5 bases; bases with no gene match: 4. The CDR3 contains 15 residues.

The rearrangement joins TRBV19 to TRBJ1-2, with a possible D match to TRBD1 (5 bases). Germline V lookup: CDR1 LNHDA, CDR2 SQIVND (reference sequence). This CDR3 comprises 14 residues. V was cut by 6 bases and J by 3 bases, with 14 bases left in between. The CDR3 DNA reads TGTGCCAGTAGCCAGAATGCAGGGCACTATGGCTACACCTTC. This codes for CASSQNAGHYGYTF.

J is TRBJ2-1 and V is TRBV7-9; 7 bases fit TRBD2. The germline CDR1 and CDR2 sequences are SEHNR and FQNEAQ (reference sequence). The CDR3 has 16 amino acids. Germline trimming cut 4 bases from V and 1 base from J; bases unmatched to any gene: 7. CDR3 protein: CASSWLSGKSYNEQFF. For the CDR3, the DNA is TGTGCCAGCAGCTGGTTGAGCGGGAAGTCCTACAATGAGCAGTTCTTC.

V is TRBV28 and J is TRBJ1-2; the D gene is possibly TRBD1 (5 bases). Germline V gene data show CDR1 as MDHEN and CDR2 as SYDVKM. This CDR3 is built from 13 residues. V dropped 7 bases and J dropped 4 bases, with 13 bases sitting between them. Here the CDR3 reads CASTSDRFYGYTF. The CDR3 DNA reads TGTGCCAGCACCTCCGACAGATTCTATGGCTACACCTTC.

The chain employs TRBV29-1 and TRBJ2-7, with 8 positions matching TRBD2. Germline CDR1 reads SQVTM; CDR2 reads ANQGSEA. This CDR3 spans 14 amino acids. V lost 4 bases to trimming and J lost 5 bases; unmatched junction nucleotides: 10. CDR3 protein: CSVAGGVFSDEQYF. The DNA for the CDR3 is TGCAGCGTTGCGGGGGGGGTTTTTAGTGACGAGCAGTACTTC.

The CDR3 spells CASERRNTEAFF. For the CDR3, the DNA is TGTGCCAGCGAAAGGAGGAACACTGAAGCTTTCTTT. This chain links TRBV28 with TRBJ1-1, with D unresolved. Germline V gene lookup returns CDR1 MDHEN and CDR2 SYDVKM. The CDR3 is 12 amino acids. V was trimmed by 8 bases and J by 1 base, leaving 8 bases between them. Together with reference TRBV28 and TRBJ1-1, the CDR3 gives the full variable domain: DVKVTQSSRYLVKRTGEKVFLECVQDMDHENMFWYRQDPGLGLRLIYFSYDVKMKEKGDIPEGYSVSREKKERFSLILESASTNQTSMYLCASERRNTEAFFGQGTRLTVV.

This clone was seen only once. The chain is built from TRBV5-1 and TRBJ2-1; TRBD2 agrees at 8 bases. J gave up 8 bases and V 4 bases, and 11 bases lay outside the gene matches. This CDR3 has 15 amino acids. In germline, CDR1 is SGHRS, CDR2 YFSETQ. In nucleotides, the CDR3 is TGCGCCAGCAGCACGGGAGGGCCTGGCAGGGATGAGCAGTTCTTC. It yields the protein CASSTGGPGRDEQFF.

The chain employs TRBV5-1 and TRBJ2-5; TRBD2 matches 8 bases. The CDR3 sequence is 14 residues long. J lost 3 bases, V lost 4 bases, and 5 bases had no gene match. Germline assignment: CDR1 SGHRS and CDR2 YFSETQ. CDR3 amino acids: CASSPPGGEETQYF. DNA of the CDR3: TGCGCCAGCAGCCCACCCGGGGGGGAAGAGACCCAGTACTTC.

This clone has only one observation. In DNA, the CDR3 is TGTGCCAGCAGCTCGAGGGTAGGGAACGAGCAGTACTTC. It encodes CASSSRVGNEQYF. This chain joins TRBV5-5 and TRBJ2-7, with D possibly TRBD2 on 5 matching bases. Germline values: CDR1 SGHKS, CDR2 YYEKEE (reference sequence). The V gene lost 3 bases and the J gene lost 5 bases, with 12 bases spanning the gap. The CDR3 runs to 13 residues.

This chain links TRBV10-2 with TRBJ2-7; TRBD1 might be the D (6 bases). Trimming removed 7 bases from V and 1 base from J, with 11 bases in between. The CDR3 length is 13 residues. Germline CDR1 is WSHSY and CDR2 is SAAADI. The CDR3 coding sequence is TGCGCCAGCACAATGACAGGTTCCTACGAGCAGTACTTC. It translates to CASTMTGSYEQYF.

The CDR3 spells CASSMDRTFYGYTF. DNA for the CDR3: TGTGCCAGCAGTATGGACAGGACCTTCTATGGCTACACCTTC. The chain is built from TRBV27 and TRBJ1-2; TRBD1 agrees at 7 bases. After removal of 5 bases from V and 4 bases from J, the junction contained 7 bases not matched to a gene. The CDR3 extends over 14 amino acids. Germline V gene sequence: CDR1 MNHEY, CDR2 SMNVEV (reference sequence).

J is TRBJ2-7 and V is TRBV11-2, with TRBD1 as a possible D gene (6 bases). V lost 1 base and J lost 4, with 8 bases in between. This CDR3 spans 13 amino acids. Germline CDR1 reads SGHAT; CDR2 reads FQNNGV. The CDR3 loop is CASSLADRYEQYF. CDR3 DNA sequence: TGTGCCAGCAGCTTAGCAGACAGGTACGAGCAGTACTTC.

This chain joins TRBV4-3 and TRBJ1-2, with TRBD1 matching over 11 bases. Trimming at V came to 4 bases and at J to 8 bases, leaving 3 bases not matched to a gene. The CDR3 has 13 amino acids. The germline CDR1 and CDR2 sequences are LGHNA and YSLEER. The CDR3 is CASSPGQGDGYTF. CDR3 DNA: TGCGCCAGCAGCCCGGGACAGGGGGACGGCTACACCTTC.

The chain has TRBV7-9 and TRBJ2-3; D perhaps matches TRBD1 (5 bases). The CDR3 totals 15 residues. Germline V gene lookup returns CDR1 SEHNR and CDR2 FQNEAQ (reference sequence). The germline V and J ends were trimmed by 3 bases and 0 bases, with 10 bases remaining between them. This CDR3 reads CASSLSTVSTDTQYF. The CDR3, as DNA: TGTGCCAGCAGCTTGTCGACAGTTAGCACAGATACGCAGTATTTT.

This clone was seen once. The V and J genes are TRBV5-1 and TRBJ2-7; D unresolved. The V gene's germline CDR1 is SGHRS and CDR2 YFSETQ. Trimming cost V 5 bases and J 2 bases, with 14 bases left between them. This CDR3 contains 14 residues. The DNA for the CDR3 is TGCGCCAGCAGGAATGTAGGTGCGGCCTACGAGCAGTACTTC. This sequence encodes CASRNVGAAYEQYF.

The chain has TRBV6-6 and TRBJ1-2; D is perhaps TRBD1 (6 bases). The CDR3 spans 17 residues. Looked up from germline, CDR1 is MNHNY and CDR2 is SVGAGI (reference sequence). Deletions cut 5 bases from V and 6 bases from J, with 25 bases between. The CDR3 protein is CASSPTLKGGGSHGYTF. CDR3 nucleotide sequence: TGTGCCAGCAGTCCCACCCTGAAGGGGGGGGGCAGCCATGGCTACACCTTC.

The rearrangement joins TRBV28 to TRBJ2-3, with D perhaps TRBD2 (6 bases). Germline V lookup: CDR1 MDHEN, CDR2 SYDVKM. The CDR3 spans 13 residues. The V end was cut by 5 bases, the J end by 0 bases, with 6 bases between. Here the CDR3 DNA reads TGTGCCAGCAGTGCGGGGAGCACAGATACGCAGTATTTT. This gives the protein CASSAGSTDTQYF. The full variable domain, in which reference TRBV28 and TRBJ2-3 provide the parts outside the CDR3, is DVKVTQSSRYLVKRTGEKVFLECVQDMDHENMFWYRQDPGLGLRLIYFSYDVKMKEKGDIPEGYSVSREKKERFSLILESASTNQTSMYLCASSAGSTDTQYFGPGTRLTVL.

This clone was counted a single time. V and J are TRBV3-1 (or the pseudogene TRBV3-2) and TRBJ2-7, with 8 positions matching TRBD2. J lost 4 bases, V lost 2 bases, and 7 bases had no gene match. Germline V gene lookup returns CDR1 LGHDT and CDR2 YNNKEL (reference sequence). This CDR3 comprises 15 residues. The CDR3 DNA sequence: TGTGCCAGCAGCCAACCGAGCGGGAGTGGGTACGAGCAGTACTTC. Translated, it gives CASSQPSGSGYEQYF.

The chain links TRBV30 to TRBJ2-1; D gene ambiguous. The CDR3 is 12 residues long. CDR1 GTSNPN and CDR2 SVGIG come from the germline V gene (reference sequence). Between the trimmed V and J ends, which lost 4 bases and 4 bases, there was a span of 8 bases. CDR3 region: CAWTRGYNEQFF. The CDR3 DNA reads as TGTGCCTGGACTAGAGGTTACAATGAGCAGTTCTTC.

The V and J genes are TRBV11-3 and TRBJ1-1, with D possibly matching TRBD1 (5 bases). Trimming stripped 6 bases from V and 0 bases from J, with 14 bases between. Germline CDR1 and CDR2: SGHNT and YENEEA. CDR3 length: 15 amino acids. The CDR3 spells CASSPRGTMNTEAFF. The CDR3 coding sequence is TGTGCCAGCAGTCCCCGGGGGACCATGAACACTGAAGCTTTCTTT.

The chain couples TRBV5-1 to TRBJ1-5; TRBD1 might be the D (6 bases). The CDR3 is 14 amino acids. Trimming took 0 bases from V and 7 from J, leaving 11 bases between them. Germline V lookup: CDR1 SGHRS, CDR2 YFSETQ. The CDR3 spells CASSLAGQGQPQHF. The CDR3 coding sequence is TGCGCCAGCAGCTTGGCAGGGCAGGGGCAGCCCCAGCATTTT.

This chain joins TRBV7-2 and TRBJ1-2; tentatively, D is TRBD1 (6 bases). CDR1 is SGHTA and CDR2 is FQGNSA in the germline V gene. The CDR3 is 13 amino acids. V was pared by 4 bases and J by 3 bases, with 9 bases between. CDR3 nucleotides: TGTGCCAGCAGCTCAGGGGTAGACTATGGCTACACCTTC. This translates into CASSSGVDYGYTF.

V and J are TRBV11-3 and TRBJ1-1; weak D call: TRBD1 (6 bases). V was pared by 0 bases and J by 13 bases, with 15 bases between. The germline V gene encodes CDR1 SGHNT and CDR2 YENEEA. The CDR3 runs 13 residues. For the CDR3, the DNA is TGTGCCAGCAGCTTAGAAGGGGGTCAGCGTGGTTTCTTT. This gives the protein CASSLEGGQRGFF.

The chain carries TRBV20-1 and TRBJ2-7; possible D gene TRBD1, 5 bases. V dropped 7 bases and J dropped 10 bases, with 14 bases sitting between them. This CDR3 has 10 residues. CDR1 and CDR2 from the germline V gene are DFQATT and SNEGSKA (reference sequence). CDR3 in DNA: TGCAGTGGGGCTTTAGGGGTTCAGTACTTC. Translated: CSGALGVQYF.

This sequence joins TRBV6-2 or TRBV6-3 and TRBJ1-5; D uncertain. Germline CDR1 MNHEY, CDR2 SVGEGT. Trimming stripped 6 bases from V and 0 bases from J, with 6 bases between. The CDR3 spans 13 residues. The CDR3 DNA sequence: TGTGCCAGCAGCGACACTAGCAATCAGCCCCAGCATTTT. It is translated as CASSDTSNQPQHF.